The entry that follows covers one T cell receptor (beta chain) sequence. What it binds is not known. This sample is part of a study of blood T cells in healthy people across ages. Findings of the study overall: PBMCs left unsorted prevented a conclusive naive versus antigen-experienced comparison.

Next came a second PCR, run for about 7 to 12 cycles, which used a sample-barcoded 5' primer along with a J-beta primer mix. Each CDR3 protein is one row after TCRdb ran MiXCR on the 5' RACE reads. The sample shows about 1.4 million distinct CDR3 sequences, approximately 60% of them seen only once. V lost 2 bases, J lost 2 bases, and 14 bases lay in between. The length of the CDR3 is 16 residues. Germline CDR1 and CDR2: MDHEN and SYDVKM. The rearrangement uses TRBV28 and TRBJ2-3; possibly TRBD2 for D (5 bases). This sequence originates from a man between 18 and 35 years old in good health. The sample comprised blood. This CDR3 is CASSLDRGGITDTQYF. The CDR3, as DNA: TGTGCCAGCAGTTTAGACCGCGGAGGAATCACAGATACGCAGTATTTT.